This TCR beta chain was sequenced during a study of long-term antiretroviral therapy in people with HIV. The study's findings and limits: Clones that had undergone expansion before ART prevailed in the repertoire throughout all time points.

Details on this clone: Its antigen is currently unknown.

The V and J ends lost 1 base and 4 bases respectively, with 16 bases between them. Per the germline V gene, CDR1 is SNHLY and CDR2 is FYNNEI. This CDR3 contains 16 residues. Samples were assayed with immunoSEQ v3.0 at survey level. Sequenced by immunoSEQ multiplex PCR; TCRdb stores in-frame clones only, minus some. This table holds roughly 7,100 clones, roughly three quarters found once. This rearrangement joins TRBV2 to TRBJ1-2; D is perhaps TRBD1 (5 bases). The sequences come from unsorted PBMCs, collected 1.1 years after starting antiretroviral therapy. The sequence was obtained from a man in his forties or fifties with HIV. The CDR3 sequence: CASSEGGRSNLYGYTF. The CDR3 region has the DNA TGTGCCAGCAGTGAAGGGGGGAGATCAAATCTCTATGGCTACACCTTC.